This TCR beta chain originates from a study of OX40 agonist ivuxolimab in advanced cancers. Overall study results and limits: Low clonal expansion, among the lowest seen, marked partial responders at 0.1-3.0 mg/kg.

CDR3 length equals 14 residues. The germline V gene has CDR1 SGHRS and CDR2 YFSETQ. The V and J ends lost 3 bases and 1 base, in that order; junction bases with no gene match: 2. This clone appeared a single time. Its antigen remains unidentified. The assay was immunoSEQ multiplex PCR, and TCRdb's table has in-frame clones only and misses some. The table lists tens of thousands of clones, roughly 90% of them singletons. The material sequenced was CD4+ or CD8+ T cells sorted from blood, taken in a trial of the OX40 agonist ivuxolimab. J is TRBJ2-5 and V is TRBV5-1; TRBD2 aligns across 8 bases. The sequence derives from an adult with an advanced solid tumor such as melanoma, head and neck, liver or kidney cancer. This CDR3 reads CASSSSGGQETQYF. CDR3 DNA sequence: TGCGCCAGCAGCTCCAGCGGGGGCCAAGAGACCCAGTACTTC.